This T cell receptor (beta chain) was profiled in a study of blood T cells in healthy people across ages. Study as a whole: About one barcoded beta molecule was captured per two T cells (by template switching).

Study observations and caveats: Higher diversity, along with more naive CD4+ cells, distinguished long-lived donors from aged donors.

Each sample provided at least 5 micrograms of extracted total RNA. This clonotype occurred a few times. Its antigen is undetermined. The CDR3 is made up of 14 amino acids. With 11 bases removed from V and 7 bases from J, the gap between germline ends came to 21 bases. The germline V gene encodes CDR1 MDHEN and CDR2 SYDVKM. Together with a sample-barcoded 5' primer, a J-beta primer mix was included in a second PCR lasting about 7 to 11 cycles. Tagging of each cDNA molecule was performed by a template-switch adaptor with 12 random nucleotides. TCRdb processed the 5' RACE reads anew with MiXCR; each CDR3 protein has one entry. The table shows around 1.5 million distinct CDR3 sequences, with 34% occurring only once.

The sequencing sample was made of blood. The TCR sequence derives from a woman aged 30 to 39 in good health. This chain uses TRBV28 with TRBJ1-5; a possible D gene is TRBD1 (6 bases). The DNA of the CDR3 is TGTGCCGGGACGGCGGGGGGGCTAGGGCAGCCCCAGCATTTT. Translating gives CAGTAGGLGQPQHF.